These 32 T cell receptor beta chains share one sample of origin, sequenced in a study of cytomegalovirus exposure and HLA in healthy donors. Profiling relied on immunoSEQ multiplex PCR, and the TCRdb table lists in-frame clones only, not all of them. The profile shows some 240,000 clones, approximately 86% of them singletons. Sequenced sample: PBMCs. These receptor sequences come from a woman aged 30 to 39 in good health and CMV-seropositive.

The chain is built from TRBV6-1 and TRBJ2-2, with 12 bases fitting TRBD2. The CDR3 sequence is 17 residues long. Germline V gives CDR1 MNHNS, CDR2 SASEGT. Trimming took 4 bases from V and 3 from J; bases not matched to a gene: 6. The CDR3 loop is CASSGTSGRWDTGELFF. For the CDR3, the DNA is TGTGCCAGCAGTGGAACTAGCGGGAGGTGGGACACCGGGGAGCTGTTTTTT.

V and J are TRBV27 and TRBJ2-7; D gene unclear. Trimming pared 2 bases from V and 7 bases from J, leaving 15 bases between. The CDR3 consists of 14 residues. CDR1 MNHEY and CDR2 SMNVEV come from the germline V gene (reference sequence). CDR3 in DNA: TGTGCCAGCAGTTTAGGCCTACCGCCCGGGGAGCAGTACTTC. It translates to CASSLGLPPGEQYF.

This chain connects TRBV6-5 to TRBJ2-1; 7 bases agree with TRBD2. The CDR3 loop spans 15 amino acids. The V gene end was trimmed by 6 bases and the J gene end by 4 bases; junction bases not matched to a gene: 9. Germline CDR1 and CDR2: MNHEY and SVGAGI. The CDR3 DNA reads TGTGCCAGCAGCCGGGGCGGACTAGGGTACAATGAGCAGTTCTTC. This gives the protein CASSRGGLGYNEQFF.

The V gene is TRBV4-2, the J gene TRBJ2-2, with D perhaps TRBD2 (7 bases). The V end lost 6 bases, the J end lost 4 bases, and 21 bases lay between the germline ends. Per germline, CDR1 LGHNA and CDR2 YNFKEQ. The CDR3 has 17 amino acids. CDR3 amino acids: CASSLEGGREGTGELFF. Here the CDR3 DNA reads TGTGCCAGCAGTCTAGAAGGGGGGAGGGAGGGCACCGGGGAGCTGTTTTTT.

The J gene is TRBJ2-7, the V gene TRBV6-5; unclear D gene. V was pared by 6 bases and J by 2 bases, with 11 bases between. Per germline, CDR1 MNHEY and CDR2 SVGAGI. This CDR3 region has 13 residues. The CDR3 spells CASSYHGAYEQYF. The CDR3 DNA follows: TGTGCCAGCAGCTACCATGGAGCCTACGAGCAGTACTTC.

The chain carries TRBV30 and TRBJ2-1; D possibly corresponds to TRBD2 (6 bases). The CDR3 sequence is 11 residues long. The V end lost 2 bases, the J end lost 9 bases, and 8 bases lay between the germline ends. Germline values: CDR1 GTSNPN, CDR2 SVGIG (reference sequence). CDR3: CAWSRRGEQFF. As DNA, the CDR3 is TGTGCCTGGAGTCGGCGGGGTGAGCAGTTCTTC.

J is TRBJ2-1 and V is TRBV6-1, with TRBD1 matching over 8 bases. Trimming at V came to 7 bases and at J to 9 bases, leaving 8 bases not matched to a gene. The germline CDR1 and CDR2 sequences are MNHNS and SASEGT. The CDR3 consists of 13 residues. As DNA, the CDR3 is TGTGCCAGCATCCTGACAGGGGCGGGTGAGCAGTTCTTC. Protein product: CASILTGAGEQFF.

This chain connects TRBV7-8 to TRBJ2-3, with 9 bases aligning to TRBD2. Germline values: CDR1 SGHVS, CDR2 FQNEAQ. The CDR3 totals 18 residues. J lost 4 bases, V lost 1 base, and 12 bases had no gene match. The CDR3 reads CASSLVWVAGEKADTQYF. CDR3 bases: TGTGCCAGCAGCTTAGTATGGGTAGCGGGAGAAAAGGCAGATACGCAGTATTTT.

This chain connects TRBV29-1 to TRBJ2-1, with no clear D. V was pared by 4 bases and J by 9 bases, with 7 bases between. Germline V lookup: CDR1 SQVTM, CDR2 ANQGSEA. The CDR3 has 10 amino acids. In nucleotides, the CDR3 is TGCAGCGTTGCCAACACTGAGCAGTTCTTC. It encodes CSVANTEQFF.

The J gene is TRBJ1-2, the V gene TRBV6-1; 7 bases match TRBD1. From germline, CDR1 is MNHNS and CDR2 SASEGT. V shed 7 bases, J shed 4 bases, and the junction held 9 bases outside the gene matches. This CDR3 has 14 amino acids. The CDR3: CASTFRQGGYGYTF. In DNA, the CDR3 is TGTGCCAGCACCTTTCGACAGGGCGGCTATGGCTACACCTTC.

This clone was detected only a few times. This sequence joins TRBV5-1 and TRBJ2-7, with TRBD1 matching over 9 bases. J lost 5 bases, V lost 4 bases, and 7 bases had no gene match. This CDR3 comprises 14 residues. CDR1 SGHRS and CDR2 YFSETQ come from the germline V gene. CDR3 region: CASSEGQGTNEQYF. CDR3 sequence (DNA): TGCGCCAGCAGCGAGGGACAGGGTACCAACGAGCAGTACTTC.

The J gene is TRBJ2-5, the V gene TRBV29-1, with 8 bases aligning to TRBD2. CDR1 and CDR2 from the germline V gene are SQVTM and ANQGSEA. V trimming: 4 bases; J trimming: 5 bases; junction bases outside the gene matches: 15. The CDR3 contains 16 residues. CDR3 loop: CSVVRPGSGKGETQYF. CDR3 nucleotide sequence: TGCAGCGTTGTCCGGCCAGGTAGCGGGAAAGGCGAGACCCAGTACTTC. Variable domain in full (rest from reference TRBV29-1 and TRBJ2-5): SAVISQKPSRDICQRGTSLTIQCQVDSQVTMMFWYRQQPGQSLTLIATANQGSEATYESGFVIDKFPISRPNLTFSTLTVSNMSPEDSSIYLCSVVRPGSGKGETQYFGPGTRLLVL.

This chain uses TRBV25-1 with TRBJ2-5, with D maybe TRBD1 (6 bases). This CDR3 region has 14 residues. Trimming cost V 5 bases and J 2 bases, with 12 bases left between them. Germline V lookup: CDR1 MGHDK, CDR2 SYGVNS. DNA of the CDR3: TGTGCCAGCAGTTTGACAGGACCTCAAGAGACCCAGTACTTC. It codes for CASSLTGPQETQYF.

This clone was observed a single time. The chain combines TRBV4-2 with TRBJ2-1; 11 bases are shared with TRBD2. Per the germline V gene, CDR1 is LGHNA and CDR2 is YNFKEQ. Trimming took 0 bases from V and 0 from J; bases not matched to a gene: 13. The CDR3 contains 21 residues. The CDR3 region is CASSQDPPGTSGYPSYNEQFF. The CDR3 DNA reads TGTGCCAGCAGCCAAGATCCCCCCGGGACTAGCGGATACCCCTCCTACAATGAGCAGTTCTTC.

The rearrangement links TRBV18 to TRBJ1-5, with 9 bases that match TRBD1. The length of the CDR3 is 18 residues. After removal of 3 bases from V and 1 base from J, the junction contained 10 bases not matched to a gene. In germline, CDR1 is KGHSH, CDR2 LQKENI. The chain's CDR3 is CASSPQTGGSVSNQPQHF. The CDR3 DNA reads as TGTGCCAGCTCACCGCAGACAGGGGGGTCCGTAAGCAATCAGCCCCAGCATTTT. Combining the CDR3 with reference TRBV18 and TRBJ1-5 gives the whole variable domain NAGVMQNPRHLVRRRGQEARLRCSPMKGHSHVYWYRQLPEEGLKFMVYLQKENIIDESGMPKERFSAEFPKEGPSILRIQQVVRGDSAAYFCASSPQTGGSVSNQPQHFGDGTRLSIL.

This chain uses TRBV27 with TRBJ1-4; 10 bases are shared with TRBD1. V dropped 7 bases and J dropped 8; count of bases not matched to a gene: 7. The CDR3 runs to 14 residues. CDR1 and CDR2 (germline): MNHEY, SMNVEV (reference sequence). The CDR3 nucleotides are TGTGCCAGCACCTGGACAGGGGGTCGGGAAAAACTGTTTTTT. The encoded protein is CASTWTGGREKLFF.

J is TRBJ2-1 and V is TRBV19; 9 bases map to TRBD2. The germline CDR1 and CDR2 sequences are LNHDA and SQIVND (reference sequence). The length of the CDR3 is 14 residues. V shed 8 bases and J 8 bases; nucleotides not matched to a gene: 10. The CDR3 loop is CASGFPGTSYEQFF. The CDR3 DNA follows: TGTGCCAGTGGGTTCCCCGGGACTAGCTATGAGCAGTTCTTC.

This clone appeared a few times. The chain is built from TRBV29-1 and TRBJ2-7; no clear D gene. CDR3 length: 15 residues. Germline V gene lookup returns CDR1 SQVTM and CDR2 ANQGSEA. V shed 2 bases and J shed 3 bases, with 17 bases lying between them. This CDR3 is CSVETLYGQNYEQYF. As DNA, the CDR3 is TGCAGCGTTGAAACTCTCTATGGGCAGAACTACGAGCAGTACTTC.

The rearrangement joins TRBV9 to TRBJ1-1; TRBD1 matches at 10 bases. Germline CDR1 reads SGDLS; CDR2 reads YYNGEE. V gave up 4 bases and J gave up 4 bases; unmatched junction bases: 4. CDR3 length equals 14 residues. The CDR3 region has the DNA TGTGCCAGCAGCCGGGACAGGGGAACCACTGAAGCTTTCTTT. Protein product: CASSRDRGTTEAFF.

The chain has TRBV4-1 and TRBJ2-3, with TRBD2 as a possible D gene (6 bases). The CDR3 contains 14 residues. Germline values: CDR1 MGHRA, CDR2 YSYEKL. Trimming took off 3 bases at V and 1 base at J, with 8 bases between the two ends. For the CDR3, the DNA is TGCGCCAGCAGCCACCCTAGCGGCACAGATACGCAGTATTTT. Its translation: CASSHPSGTDTQYF.

V and J are TRBV11-3 and TRBJ2-7; TRBD1 matches 7 bases. CDR3 size: 15 residues. In germline, CDR1 is SGHNT, CDR2 YENEEA. V was pared by 3 bases and J by 1 base, with 6 bases of the junction left unmatched. The CDR3 DNA follows: TGTGCCAGCAGCTTTCATCCGGGACAGTCCTACGAGCAGTACTTC. Its translation: CASSFHPGQSYEQYF.

The CDR3 sequence: CASSEVGGYSGNTIYF. CDR3 DNA: TGTGCCAGCAGTGAAGTAGGGGGTTACTCTGGAAACACCATATATTTT. The chain recombines TRBV6-1 with TRBJ1-3; possibly TRBD1 for D (6 bases). Trimming removed 1 base from V and 0 bases from J, with 10 bases in between. Looked up from germline, CDR1 is MNHNS and CDR2 is SASEGT. The CDR3 extends over 16 amino acids.

This clone has only one observation. The chain has TRBV2 and TRBJ1-4; 10 bases match TRBD1. The CDR3 runs 15 residues. J lost 8 bases, V lost 6 bases, and 9 bases had no gene match. The germline V gene encodes CDR1 SNHLY and CDR2 FYNNEI. The chain's CDR3 is CASRPRQGAREKLFF. CDR3 coding DNA: TGTGCCAGCAGACCTAGACAGGGGGCAAGAGAAAAACTGTTTTTT.

The rearrangement joins TRBV9 to TRBJ2-7; weak D call: TRBD2 (7 bases). CDR1 and CDR2 from the germline V gene are SGDLS and YYNGEE. The CDR3 extends over 17 amino acids. V was shortened by 3 bases and J by 2 bases, with 21 bases between the two germline ends. CDR3 residues: CASSASGGGRGTYEQYF. CDR3 DNA sequence: TGTGCCAGCAGCGCTTCCGGAGGAGGGAGGGGGACCTACGAGCAGTACTTC.

The rearrangement uses TRBV5-4 and TRBJ2-5; possibly TRBD2 for D (6 bases). V lost 9 bases to trimming and J lost 1 base, with 19 bases between them. Germline assignment: CDR1 SGHNT and CDR2 YYREEE (reference sequence). The CDR3 runs to 15 residues. The CDR3 DNA reads as TGTGCCACCACCAAGAGTAGCGGATTCCAAGAGACCCAGTACTTC. Translated: CATTKSSGFQETQYF. The whole variable domain, filled in from reference TRBV5-4 and TRBJ2-5, reads ETGVTQSPTHLIKTRGQQVTLRCSSQSGHNTVSWYQQALGQGPQFIFQYYREEENGRGNFPPRFSGLQFPNYSSELNVNALELDDSALYLCATTKSSGFQETQYFGPGTRLLVL.

The J gene is TRBJ2-7, the V gene TRBV28; D is perhaps TRBD1 (5 bases). The CDR3 extends over 12 amino acids. V was clipped by 5 bases and J by 10 bases, with 15 bases between them. Germline V gene data show CDR1 as MDHEN and CDR2 as SYDVKM. The CDR3 region is CASSPDRGFQYF. The DNA for the CDR3 is TGTGCCAGCAGTCCTGATAGGGGTTTCCAGTACTTC. Together with reference TRBV28 and TRBJ2-7, the CDR3 gives the full variable domain: DVKVTQSSRYLVKRTGEKVFLECVQDMDHENMFWYRQDPGLGLRLIYFSYDVKMKEKGDIPEGYSVSREKKERFSLILESASTNQTSMYLCASSPDRGFQYFGPGTRLTVT.

This sequence joins TRBV6-5 and TRBJ2-3, with TRBD1 matching over 9 bases. CDR3 size: 15 residues. V lost 5 bases, J lost 5 bases, and 8 bases stayed unmatched. Germline values: CDR1 MNHEY, CDR2 SVGAGI. The CDR3 region has the DNA TGTGCCAGCAGTGGGACAGGGAATAGGAAAGATACGCAGTATTTT. Translation gives CASSGTGNRKDTQYF.

This clone came up once. The chain links TRBV6-1 to TRBJ2-3; possibly TRBD1 for D (6 bases). The length of the CDR3 is 14 residues. CDR1 and CDR2 from the germline V gene are MNHNS and SASEGT. V was clipped by 5 bases and J by 0 bases, with 9 bases between them. The CDR3 DNA is TGTGCCAGCAGTTTGGACAGCAGCACAGATACGCAGTATTTT. Translating it yields CASSLDSSTDTQYF.

This clone is a singleton in its sample. This chain joins TRBV10-2 and TRBJ2-5; 9 bases are a match to TRBD1. CDR1 is WSHSY and CDR2 is SAAADI in the germline V gene. The CDR3 contains 17 residues. V lost 4 bases and J lost 3; bases outside the gene matches: 12. The chain's CDR3 is CASSGPPAWTGEETQYF. DNA for the CDR3: TGCGCCAGCAGTGGCCCCCCCGCCTGGACAGGGGAAGAGACCCAGTACTTC.

The genes are TRBV30 and TRBJ1-4; 10 bases map to TRBD1. Germline trimming cut 5 bases from V and 1 base from J; bases unmatched to any gene: 4. This CDR3 has 15 amino acids. Germline lookup yields CDR1 GTSNPN and CDR2 SVGIG (reference sequence). The CDR3 DNA sequence: TGTGCCTGGTCGACAGGGGGCGGAACTAATGAAAAACTGTTTTTT. Translation: CAWSTGGGTNEKLFF.

Comment on this clone: This sample also contains other DNA sequences that code for the same CDR3. V gene TRBV15 combines with J gene TRBJ1-5; no clear D. With 0 bases removed from V and 7 bases from J, the gap between germline ends came to 4 bases. This CDR3 spans 12 amino acids. From germline, CDR1 is LNHNV and CDR2 YYDKDF (reference sequence). The CDR3 is CATSRDRQPQHF. The CDR3 DNA reads as TGTGCCACCAGCAGAGATAGACAGCCCCAGCATTTT. The whole variable domain, filled in from reference TRBV15 and TRBJ1-5, reads DAMVIQNPRYQVTQFGKPVTLSCSQTLNHNVMYWYQQKSSQAPKLLFHYYDKDFNNEADTPDNFQSRRPNTSFCFLDIRSPGLGDTAMYLCATSRDRQPQHFGDGTRLSIL.

This clone was recorded only once. The chain is built from TRBV19 and TRBJ2-1, with 16 bases lining up with TRBD2. Trimming at V came to 6 bases and at J to 4 bases, leaving 6 bases not matched to a gene. CDR1 is LNHDA, CDR2 SQIVND, per germline (reference sequence). The CDR3 consists of 17 residues. CDR3 nucleotides: TGTGCCAGTAGCCTGGGACTAGCGGGAGGGCCGTACAATGAGCAGTTCTTC. Its protein product is CASSLGLAGGPYNEQFF. Drawing the rest from reference TRBV19 and TRBJ2-1, the complete variable domain is DGGITQSPKYLFRKEGQNVTLSCEQNLNHDAMYWYRQDPGQGLRLIYYSQIVNDFQKGDIAEGYSVSREKKESFPLTVTSAQKNPTAFYLCASSLGLAGGPYNEQFFGPGTRLTVL.